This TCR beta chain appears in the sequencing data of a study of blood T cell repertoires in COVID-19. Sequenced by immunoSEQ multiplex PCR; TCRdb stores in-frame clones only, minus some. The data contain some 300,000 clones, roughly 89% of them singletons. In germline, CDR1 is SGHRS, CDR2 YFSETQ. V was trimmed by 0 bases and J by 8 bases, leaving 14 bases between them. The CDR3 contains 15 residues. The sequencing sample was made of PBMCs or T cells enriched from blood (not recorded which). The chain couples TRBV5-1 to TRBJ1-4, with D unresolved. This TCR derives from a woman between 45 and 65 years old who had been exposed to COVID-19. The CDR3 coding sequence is TGCGCCAGCAGCTTGGGTACGGGGTCCAAGGAAAAACTGTTTTTT. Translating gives CASSLGTGSKEKLFF.